This T cell receptor beta chain emerged from a study of T cells expressing NK-cell markers. Germline loops: CDR1 GTSNPN, CDR2 SVGIG (reference sequence). This CDR3 has 15 amino acids. Reprocessing the 5' RACE reads, TCRdb reports a single entry for every CDR3 protein and omits DNA. The table lists 300,000 to 500,000 distinct CDR3 sequences. The chain uses TRBV30 and TRBJ2-2; with no DNA, the TCRdb D assignment of TRBD1 cannot be verified. This clonotype was obtained from a woman aged 45-65 years in good health. Sequencing input: blood T cells: a sorted CD56 or NKG2C T cell subset, CD4+ or CD8+ T cells, or bulk PBMC T cells (not recorded which). CDR3 in amino acids: CAWSVNRQGKGELFF.